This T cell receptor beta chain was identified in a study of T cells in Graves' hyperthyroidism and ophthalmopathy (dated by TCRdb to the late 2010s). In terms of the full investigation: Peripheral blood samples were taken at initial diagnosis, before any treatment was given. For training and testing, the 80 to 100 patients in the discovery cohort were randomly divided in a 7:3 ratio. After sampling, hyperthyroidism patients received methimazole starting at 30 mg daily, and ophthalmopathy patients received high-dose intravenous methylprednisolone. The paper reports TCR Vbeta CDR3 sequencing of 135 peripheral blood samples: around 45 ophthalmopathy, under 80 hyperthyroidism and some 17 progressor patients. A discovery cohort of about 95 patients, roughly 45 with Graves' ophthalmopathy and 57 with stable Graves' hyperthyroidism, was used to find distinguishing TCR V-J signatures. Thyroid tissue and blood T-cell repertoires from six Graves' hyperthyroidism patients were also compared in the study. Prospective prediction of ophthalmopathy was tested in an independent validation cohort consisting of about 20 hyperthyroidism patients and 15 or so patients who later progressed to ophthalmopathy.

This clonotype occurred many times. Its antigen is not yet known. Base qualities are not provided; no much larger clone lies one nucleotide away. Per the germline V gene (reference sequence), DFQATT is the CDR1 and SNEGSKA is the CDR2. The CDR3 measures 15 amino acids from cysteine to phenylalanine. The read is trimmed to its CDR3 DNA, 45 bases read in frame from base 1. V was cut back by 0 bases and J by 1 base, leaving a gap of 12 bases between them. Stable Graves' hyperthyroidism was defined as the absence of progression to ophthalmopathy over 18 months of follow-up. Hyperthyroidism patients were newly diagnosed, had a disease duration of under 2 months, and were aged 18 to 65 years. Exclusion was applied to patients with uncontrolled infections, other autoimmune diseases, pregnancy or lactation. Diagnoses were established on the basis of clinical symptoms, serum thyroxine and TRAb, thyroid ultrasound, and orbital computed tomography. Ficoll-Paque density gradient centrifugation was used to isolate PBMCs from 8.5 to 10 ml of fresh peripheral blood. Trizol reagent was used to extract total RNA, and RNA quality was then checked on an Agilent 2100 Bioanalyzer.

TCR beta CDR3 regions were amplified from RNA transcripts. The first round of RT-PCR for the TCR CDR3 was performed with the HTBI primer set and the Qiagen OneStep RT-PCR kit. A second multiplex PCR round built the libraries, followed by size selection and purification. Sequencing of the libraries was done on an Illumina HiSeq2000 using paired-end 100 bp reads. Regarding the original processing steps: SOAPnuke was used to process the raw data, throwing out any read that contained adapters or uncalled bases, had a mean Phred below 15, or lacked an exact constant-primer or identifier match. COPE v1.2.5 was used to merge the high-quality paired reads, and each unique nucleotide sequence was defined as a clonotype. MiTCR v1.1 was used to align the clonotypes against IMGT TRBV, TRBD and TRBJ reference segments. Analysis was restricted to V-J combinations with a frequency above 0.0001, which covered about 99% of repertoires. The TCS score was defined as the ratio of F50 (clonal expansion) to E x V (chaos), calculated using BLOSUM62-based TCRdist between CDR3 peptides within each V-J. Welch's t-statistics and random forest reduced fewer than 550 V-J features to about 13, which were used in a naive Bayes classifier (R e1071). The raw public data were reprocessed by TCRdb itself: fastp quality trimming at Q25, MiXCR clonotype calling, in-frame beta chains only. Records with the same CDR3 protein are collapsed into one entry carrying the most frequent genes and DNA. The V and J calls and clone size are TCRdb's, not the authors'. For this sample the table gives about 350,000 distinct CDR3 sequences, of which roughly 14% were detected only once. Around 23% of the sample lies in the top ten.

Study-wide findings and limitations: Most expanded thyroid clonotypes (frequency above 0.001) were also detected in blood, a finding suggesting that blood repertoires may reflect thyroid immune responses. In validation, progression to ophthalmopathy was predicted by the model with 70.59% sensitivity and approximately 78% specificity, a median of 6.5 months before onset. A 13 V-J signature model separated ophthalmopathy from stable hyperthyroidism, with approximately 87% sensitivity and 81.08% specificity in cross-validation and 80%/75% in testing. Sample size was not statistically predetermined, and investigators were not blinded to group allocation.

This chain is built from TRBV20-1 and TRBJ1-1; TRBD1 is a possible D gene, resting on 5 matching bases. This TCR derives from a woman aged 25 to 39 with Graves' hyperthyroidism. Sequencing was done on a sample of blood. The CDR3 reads CSARDGWGENTEAFF. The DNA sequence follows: TGCAGTGCTAGAGACGGTTGGGGGGAGAACACTGAAGCTTTCTTT.